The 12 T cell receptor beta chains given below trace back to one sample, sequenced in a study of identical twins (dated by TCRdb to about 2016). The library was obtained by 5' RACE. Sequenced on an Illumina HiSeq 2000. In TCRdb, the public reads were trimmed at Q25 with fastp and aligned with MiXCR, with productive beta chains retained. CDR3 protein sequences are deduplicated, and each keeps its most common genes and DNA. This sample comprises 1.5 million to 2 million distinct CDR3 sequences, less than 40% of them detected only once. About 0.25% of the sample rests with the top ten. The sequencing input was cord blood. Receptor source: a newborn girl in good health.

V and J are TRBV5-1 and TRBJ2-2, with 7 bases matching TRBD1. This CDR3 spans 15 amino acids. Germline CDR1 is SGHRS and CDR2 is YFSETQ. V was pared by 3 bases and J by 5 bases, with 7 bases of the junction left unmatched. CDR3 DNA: TGCGCCAGCAGCTCGGCCAGGGGGTATACCGGGGAGCTGTTTTTT. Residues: CASSSARGYTGELFF.

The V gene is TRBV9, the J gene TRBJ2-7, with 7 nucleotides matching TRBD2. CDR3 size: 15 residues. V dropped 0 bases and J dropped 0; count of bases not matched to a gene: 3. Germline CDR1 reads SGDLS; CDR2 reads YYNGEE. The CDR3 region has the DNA TGTGCCAGCAGCGTAGGGGCGGGAGCCTCCTACGAGCAGTACTTC. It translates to CASSVGAGASYEQYF. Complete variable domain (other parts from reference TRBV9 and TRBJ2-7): DSGVTQTPKHLITATGQRVTLRCSPRSGDLSVYWYQQSLDQGLQFLIQYYNGEERAKGNILERFSAQQFPDLHSELNLSSLELGDSALYFCASSVGAGASYEQYFGPGTRLTVT.

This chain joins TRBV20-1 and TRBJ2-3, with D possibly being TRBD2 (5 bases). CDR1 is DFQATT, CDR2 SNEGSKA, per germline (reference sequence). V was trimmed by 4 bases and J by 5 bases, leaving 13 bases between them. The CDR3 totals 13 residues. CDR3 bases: TGCAGTGCTATCCGGCGGGCCCTAGATACGCAGTATTTT. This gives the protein CSAIRRALDTQYF.

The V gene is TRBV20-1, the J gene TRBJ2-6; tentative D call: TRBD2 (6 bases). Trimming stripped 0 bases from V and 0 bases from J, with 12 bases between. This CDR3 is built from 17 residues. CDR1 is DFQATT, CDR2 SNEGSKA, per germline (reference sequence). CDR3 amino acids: CSAREEGKSSGANVLTF. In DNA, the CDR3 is TGCAGTGCTAGAGAGGAGGGCAAGAGCTCTGGGGCCAACGTCCTGACTTTC.

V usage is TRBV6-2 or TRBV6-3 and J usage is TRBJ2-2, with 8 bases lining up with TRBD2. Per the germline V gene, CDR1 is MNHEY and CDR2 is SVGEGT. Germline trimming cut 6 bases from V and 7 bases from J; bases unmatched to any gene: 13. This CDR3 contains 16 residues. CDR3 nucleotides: TGTGCCAGCAGGCCGCCGGGACTAGGGAGTAACGGGGAGCTGTTTTTT. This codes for CASRPPGLGSNGELFF.

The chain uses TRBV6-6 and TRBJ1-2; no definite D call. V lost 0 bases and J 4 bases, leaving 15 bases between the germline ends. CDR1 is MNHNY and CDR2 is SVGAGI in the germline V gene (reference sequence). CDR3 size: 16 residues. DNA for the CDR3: TGTGCCAGCAGTTACTCGAAATCGCCAGGCCGCTATGGCTACACCTTC. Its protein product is CASSYSKSPGRYGYTF.

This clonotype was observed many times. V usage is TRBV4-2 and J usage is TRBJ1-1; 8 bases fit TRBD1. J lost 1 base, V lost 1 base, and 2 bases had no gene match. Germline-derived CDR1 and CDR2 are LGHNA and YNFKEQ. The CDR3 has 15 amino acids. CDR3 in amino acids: CASSQAGTGNTEAFF. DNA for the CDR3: TGTGCCAGCAGCCAAGCCGGGACAGGGAACACTGAAGCTTTCTTT.

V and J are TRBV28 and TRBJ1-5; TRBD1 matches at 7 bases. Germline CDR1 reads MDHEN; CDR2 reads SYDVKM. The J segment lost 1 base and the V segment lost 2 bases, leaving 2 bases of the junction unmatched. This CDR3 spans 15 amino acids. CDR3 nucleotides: TGTGCCAGCAGTTTACAGGGGGAGAGCAATCAGCCCCAGCATTTT. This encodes CASSLQGESNQPQHF.

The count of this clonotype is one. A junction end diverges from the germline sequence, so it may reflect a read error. DNA of the CDR3: TGTGCCAGCAGAAAACTAGCGGGAGTTCGGTACAATGAGCGGTTCTTC. The encoded protein is CASRKLAGVRYNERFF. The genes are TRBV28 and TRBJ2-1; 11 bases line up with TRBD2. Germline V gives CDR1 MDHEN, CDR2 SYDVKM. The CDR3 runs 16 residues. Looking up the rest from reference TRBV28 and TRBJ2-1 gives the full variable domain: DVKVTQSSRYLVKRTGEKVFLECVQDMDHENMFWYRQDPGLGLRLIYFSYDVKMKEKGDIPEGYSVSREKKERFSLILESASTNQTSMYLCASRKLAGVRYNERFFGPGTRLTVL.

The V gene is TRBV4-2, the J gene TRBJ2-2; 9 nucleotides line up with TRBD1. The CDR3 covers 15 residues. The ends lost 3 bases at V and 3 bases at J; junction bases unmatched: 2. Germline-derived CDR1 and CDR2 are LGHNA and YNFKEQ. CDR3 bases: TGTGCCAGCAGCCACCGGGACAGGGACACCGGGGAGCTGTTTTTT. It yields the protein CASSHRDRDTGELFF.

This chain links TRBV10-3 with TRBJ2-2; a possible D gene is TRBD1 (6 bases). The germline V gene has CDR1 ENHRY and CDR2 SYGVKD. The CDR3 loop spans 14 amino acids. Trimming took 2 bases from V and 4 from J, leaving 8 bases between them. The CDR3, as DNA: TGTGCCATCAGTGAGAGGGACATCACCGGGGAGCTGTTTTTT. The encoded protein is CAISERDITGELFF.

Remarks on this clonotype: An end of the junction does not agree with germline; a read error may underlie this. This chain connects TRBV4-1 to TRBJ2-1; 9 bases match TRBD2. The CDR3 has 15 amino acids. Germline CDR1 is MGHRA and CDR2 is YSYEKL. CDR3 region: CASSQERGGYNEQLF. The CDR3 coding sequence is TGCGCCAGCAGCCAAGAGCGGGGGGGTTACAATGAGCAGTTGTTC.